Listed below are T cell receptor beta chains from one sample, sequenced in a study of blood T cell repertoires in COVID-19. Generated by immunoSEQ multiplex PCR, the TCRdb table keeps only in-frame clones and is missing some. Among about 220,000 clones listed, approximately 84% were seen once. The sample was peripheral blood. The receptor set was obtained from a woman aged 25 to 39 who had recovered from COVID-19. The CDR3 runs from the conserved cysteine through the conserved F or W. Each record gives: V gene, D gene, clone size, J gene, CDR3 length, CDR3 DNA, CDR3 protein. D genes are given only for firm matches. Clone size is stated in some rows and not others, as once, few, many or a class when expanded.

V gene: TRBV10-3; D gene: .; clone size: .; J gene: TRBJ2-3; CDR3 length: 13; CDR3 DNA: TGTGCCATCAGTGGGGGAGCGACAGATACGCAGTATTTT; CDR3 protein: CAISGGATDTQYF
V gene: TRBV28; D gene: TRBD1; clone size: once; J gene: TRBJ1-5; CDR3 length: 14; CDR3 DNA: TGTGCCAGCAGTTTATTACAGGGGAATCAGCCCCAGCATTTT; CDR3 protein: CASSLLQGNQPQHF
V gene: TRBV5-4; D gene: TRBD1; clone size: .; J gene: TRBJ1-3; CDR3 length: 14; CDR3 DNA: TGTGCCAGCAGCGCACAGGGGTCTGGAAACACCATATATTTT; CDR3 protein: CASSAQGSGNTIYF
V gene: TRBV6-6; D gene: .; clone size: once; J gene: TRBJ2-7; CDR3 length: 17; CDR3 DNA: TGTGCCAGCGGACGATGGGCTTCGGGGTTCGCTGGCTACGAGCAGTACTTC; CDR3 protein: CASGRWASGFAGYEQYF
V gene: TRBV13; D gene: TRBD1; clone size: .; J gene: TRBJ1-6; CDR3 length: 15; CDR3 DNA: TGTGCCAGCAGCTTGGCCCGGACAGGGCTATCACCCCTCCACTTT; CDR3 protein: CASSLARTGLSPLHF
V gene: TRBV5-1; D gene: .; clone size: .; J gene: TRBJ2-7; CDR3 length: 13; CDR3 DNA: TGCGCCAGCAGTCAGCAGGGGTCCTACGAGCAGTACTTC; CDR3 protein: CASSQQGSYEQYF
V gene: TRBV30; D gene: .; clone size: .; J gene: TRBJ2-7; CDR3 length: 14; CDR3 DNA: TGTGCCTGGAGTGTCGGTAGGGGCAACTACGAGCAGTACTTC; CDR3 protein: CAWSVGRGNYEQYF
V gene: TRBV27; D gene: .; clone size: .; J gene: TRBJ2-3; CDR3 length: 16; CDR3 DNA: TGTGCCAGCAGCCCAACCTTTAGGGGCGGCACAGATACGCAGTATTTT; CDR3 protein: CASSPTFRGGTDTQYF
V gene: TRBV9; D gene: .; clone size: .; J gene: TRBJ2-7; CDR3 length: 15; CDR3 DNA: TGTGCCAGCAGCGCGACAACAGGGAACACCTACGAGCAGTACTTC; CDR3 protein: CASSATTGNTYEQYF
V gene: TRBV6-6; D gene: TRBD1; clone size: .; J gene: TRBJ1-3; CDR3 length: 16; CDR3 DNA: TGTGCCAGCAGTTTCGGACAGGCTCGCTCTGGAAACACCATATATTTT; CDR3 protein: CASSFGQARSGNTIYF
V gene: TRBV4-2; D gene: TRBD2; clone size: .; J gene: TRBJ2-2; CDR3 length: 17; CDR3 DNA: TGTGCCAGCAGCCAAGATTGGGCTAGCGGTAACACCGGGGAGCTGTTTTTT; CDR3 protein: CASSQDWASGNTGELFF
V gene: TRBV11-2; D gene: .; clone size: .; J gene: TRBJ1-6; CDR3 length: 15; CDR3 DNA: TGTGCCAGCAGCCTGGAGAGCTCCTATAATTCACCCCTCCACTTT; CDR3 protein: CASSLESSYNSPLHF
V gene: TRBV5-1; D gene: TRBD2; clone size: .; J gene: TRBJ2-1; CDR3 length: 16; CDR3 DNA: TGCGCCAGCAGCTCTAGCGGGAGCGCCAACTACAATGAGCAGTTCTTC; CDR3 protein: CASSSSGSANYNEQFF
V gene: TRBV20-1; D gene: TRBD2; clone size: .; J gene: TRBJ2-2; CDR3 length: 16; CDR3 DNA: TGCAGTGCTAGTTTTGGCCTAGCGGGAAGGACCGGGGAGCTGTTTTTT; CDR3 protein: CSASFGLAGRTGELFF
V gene: TRBV28; D gene: .; clone size: .; J gene: TRBJ1-2; CDR3 length: 14; CDR3 DNA: TGTGCCAGCAGTTTTCCTGACTGGGACTATGGCTACACCTTC; CDR3 protein: CASSFPDWDYGYTF
V gene: TRBV10-2; D gene: .; clone size: once; J gene: TRBJ2-3; CDR3 length: 16; CDR3 DNA: TGCGCCAGCAGTGAACGATTCGGCAGGGGTACAGATACGCAGTATTTT; CDR3 protein: CASSERFGRGTDTQYF
V gene: TRBV6-1; D gene: .; clone size: .; J gene: TRBJ2-7; CDR3 length: 11; CDR3 DNA: TGTGCCAGCAGTGAAGAAACAGGGAAGTACTTC; CDR3 protein: CASSEETGKYF
V gene: TRBV2; D gene: TRBD1; clone size: .; J gene: TRBJ1-2; CDR3 length: 12; CDR3 DNA: TGTGCCAGCAGGAGGGACAGCTATGGCTACACCTTC; CDR3 protein: CASRRDSYGYTF
V gene: TRBV27; D gene: TRBD1; clone size: .; J gene: TRBJ1-2; CDR3 length: 13; CDR3 DNA: TGTGCCAGCAGCTGGGGACAGGGAGGTGGCTACACCTTC; CDR3 protein: CASSWGQGGGYTF
V gene: TRBV3-1/TRBV3-2; D gene: TRBD2; clone size: .; J gene: TRBJ2-5; CDR3 length: 14; CDR3 DNA: TGTGCCAGCAGCCCAATCGGACTAGCGGAGACCCAGTACTTC; CDR3 protein: CASSPIGLAETQYF
V gene: TRBV28; D gene: TRBD2; clone size: .; J gene: TRBJ2-1; CDR3 length: 17; CDR3 DNA: TGTGCCAGCAGCCGAAGATCGACTAGCGGGAGGGCAAATGAGCAGTTCTTC; CDR3 protein: CASSRRSTSGRANEQFF
V gene: TRBV21-1; D gene: .; clone size: .; J gene: TRBJ2-7; CDR3 length: 18; CDR3 DNA: TGTGCCAGCAGCAAAAGGGACAGTCTTACTCTTGCAGCCTACGAGCAGTACTTC; CDR3 protein: CASSKRDSLTLAAYEQYF
V gene: TRBV2; D gene: TRBD1; clone size: .; J gene: TRBJ1-4; CDR3 length: 17; CDR3 DNA: TGTGCCAGCAGTGAAGGGGAAGGGACAGCTTCCAATGAAAAACTGTTTTTT; CDR3 protein: CASSEGEGTASNEKLFF
V gene: TRBV6-5; D gene: TRBD2; clone size: .; J gene: TRBJ2-5; CDR3 length: 16; CDR3 DNA: TGTGCCAGCAGTTGGACTAGCGGGAGGGCCCCGGAGACCCAGTACTTC; CDR3 protein: CASSWTSGRAPETQYF